The subject of this entry is one T cell receptor beta chain. This CDR3 has 14 amino acids. Germline CDR1 and CDR2: DFQATT and SNEGSKA (reference sequence). V was shortened by 1 base and J by 2 bases, with 12 bases between the two germline ends. TCRdb processed the 5' RACE reads anew with MiXCR; each CDR3 protein has one entry. The table lists fewer than 400,000 distinct CDR3 sequences, 16% of them singletons. The entry originates in a study of T-cell memory formation after mild COVID-19. The receptor comes from a man between 18 and 35 years old who had mild COVID-19 (a few samples of this study predate the infection). Cell type and time point are not known. Sequenced input: PBMCs or a T cell subset sorted from them (not recorded which). V usage is TRBV20-1 and J usage is TRBJ2-7; D gene uncertain. The CDR3 here is CSARGHPSTYEQYV. Written as DNA, the CDR3 is TGCAGTGCTAGAGGTCACCCTTCCACCTACGAGCAGTACGTC.